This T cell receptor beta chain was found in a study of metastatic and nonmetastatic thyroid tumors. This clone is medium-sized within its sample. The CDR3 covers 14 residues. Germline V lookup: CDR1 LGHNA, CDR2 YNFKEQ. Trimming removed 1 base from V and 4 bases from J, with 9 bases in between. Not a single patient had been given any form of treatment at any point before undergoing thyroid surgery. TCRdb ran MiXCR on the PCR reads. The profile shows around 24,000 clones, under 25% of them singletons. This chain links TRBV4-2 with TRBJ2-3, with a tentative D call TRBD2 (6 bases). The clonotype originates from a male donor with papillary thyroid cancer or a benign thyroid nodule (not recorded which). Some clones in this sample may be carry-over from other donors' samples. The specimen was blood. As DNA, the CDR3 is TGTGCCAGCAGCCAAGGAGGGGACTCAGATACGCAGTATTTT. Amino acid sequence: CASSQGGDSDTQYF.